This T cell receptor (beta chain) was identified in a study of a mutant IDH1 vaccine in newly diagnosed glioma. Study results and caveats: Of the patients, 85% to 95% had vaccine-induced immune responses.

As regards this clone: The antigen remains unidentified.

The length of the CDR3 is 11 residues. The germline CDR1 and CDR2 sequences are SGHAT and FQNNGV. The ends were cut back, 4 bases at V and 2 bases at J, with 1 base in the middle. Generated by immunoSEQ multiplex PCR, the TCRdb table keeps only in-frame clones and is missing some. There are fewer than 60,000 clones in the sample; 65% occur only once, and roughly 5% lies in the top ten. Noted time point: week 47, end of study. Doses of 300 ug of mutant IDH1 20-mer peptide were given with topical imiquimod. The material sequenced was peripheral blood mononuclear cells (PBMCs), taken from a glioma patient whose treatment included an IDH1 peptide vaccine. The chain joins TRBV11-2 to TRBJ2-3; D remains ambiguous. The receptor was isolated from a man in his forties with glioma. Some clones in this sample may be carry-over from other donors' samples. The CDR3 spells CASSYTDTQYF. CDR3 DNA: TGTGCCAGCAGCTACACAGATACGCAGTATTTT.